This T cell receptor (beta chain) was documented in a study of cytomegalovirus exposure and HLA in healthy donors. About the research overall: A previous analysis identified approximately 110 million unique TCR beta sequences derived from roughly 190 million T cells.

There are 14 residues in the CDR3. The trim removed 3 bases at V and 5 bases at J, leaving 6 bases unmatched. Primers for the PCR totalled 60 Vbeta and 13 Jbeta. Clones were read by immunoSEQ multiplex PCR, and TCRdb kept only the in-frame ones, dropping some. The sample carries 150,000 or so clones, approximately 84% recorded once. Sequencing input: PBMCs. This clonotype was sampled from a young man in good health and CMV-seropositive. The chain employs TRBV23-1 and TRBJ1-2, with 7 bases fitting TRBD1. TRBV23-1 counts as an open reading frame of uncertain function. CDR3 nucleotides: TGCGCCAGCAGTCACCCAGTGACAGGGTATGGCTACACCTTC. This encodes CASSHPVTGYGYTF.